This is a list of T cell receptor beta chains from one sample in a study of shared clonotypes between healthy human individuals. Assay used: immunoSEQ multiplex PCR; TCRdb lists only in-frame clones, some missing. This sample yields about 1 million clones, of which about 75% are seen a single time; 1.4% belongs to the top ten. Sequences were obtained from memory CD4+ T cells sorted from blood. These receptors all stem from a man between 18 and 35 years old in good health. CDR3s include the opening cysteine and the closing phenylalanine or tryptophan. The D gene is left open where the match is weak. Not every row has a clone size; where given, it reads once, few, many or a size class.

D: TRBD1
V: TRBV25-1
J: TRBJ2-7
size: -
DNA: TGTGCCAGCAGTGACAGGGGGTCCTACGAGCAGTACTTC
CDR3: CASSDRGSYEQYF

D: -
V: TRBV9
J: TRBJ2-5
size: -
DNA: TGTGCCAGCAGCGTAGGGCCCCCCGGTGGTCAAGAGACCCAGTACTTC
CDR3: CASSVGPPGGQETQYF

D: TRBD1
V: TRBV6-1
J: TRBJ1-6
size: -
DNA: TGTGCCAGCAGTGAGCGGACAGGGGATGGTTCACCCCTCCACTTT
CDR3: CASSERTGDGSPLHF

D: -
V: TRBV30
J: TRBJ2-2
size: once
DNA: TGTGCCTGGAGTGGGACTCACACCGGGGAGCTGTTTTTT
CDR3: CAWSGTHTGELFF

D: -
V: TRBV6-5
J: TRBJ1-2
size: -
DNA: TGTGCCAGTCGACAGAACTATGGCTACACCTTC
CDR3: CASRQNYGYTF

D: TRBD2
V: TRBV28
J: TRBJ2-7
size: -
DNA: TGTGCCAGCAGGCAACTAGCGGGGGAGCAGTACTTC
CDR3: CASRQLAGEQYF

D: -
V: TRBV11-2
J: TRBJ2-3
size: -
DNA: TGTGCCAGCAGCTTCGCGTTGAGCACAGATACGCAGTATTTT
CDR3: CASSFALSTDTQYF

D: -
V: TRBV6-5
J: TRBJ2-7
size: -
DNA: TGTGCCAGCAGGGCGGGACGAGGCTACGAGCAGTACTTC
CDR3: CASRAGRGYEQYF

D: -
V: TRBV5-4
J: TRBJ2-7
size: few
DNA: TGTGCCAGCAGCGCGGGTGTGGCGGGTTTCAACGAGCAGTACTTC
CDR3: CASSAGVAGFNEQYF

D: -
V: TRBV6-5
J: TRBJ1-6
size: few
DNA: TGTGCCAGCAGTTACGACGGACAGACGGATTCACCCCTCCACTTT
CDR3: CASSYDGQTDSPLHF

D: -
V: TRBV10-3
J: TRBJ2-1
size: -
DNA: TGTGCCATCAGTGTACTAGCCGGGGACCAGTTCTTC
CDR3: CAISVLAGDQFF

D: TRBD2
V: TRBV9
J: TRBJ2-3
size: -
DNA: TGTGCCAGCAGCACCGCAGCGGGAGGGCTCGTAGATACGCAGTATTTT
CDR3: CASSTAAGGLVDTQYF

D: -
V: TRBV11-2
J: TRBJ2-7
size: -
DNA: TGTGCCAGCAGCTTAGTGGCCGGGGGTACCTCCTACGAGCAGTACTTC
CDR3: CASSLVAGGTSYEQYF

D: -
V: TRBV7-9
J: TRBJ2-2
size: -
DNA: TGTGCCAGCAGCTTACAGGACACCGGGGAGCTGTTTTTT
CDR3: CASSLQDTGELFF

D: TRBD2
V: TRBV4-1
J: TRBJ2-5
size: -
DNA: TGCGCCAGCAGCTCTACGCGGGGGGTCCAAGAGACCCAGTACTTC
CDR3: CASSSTRGVQETQYF

D: -
V: TRBV21-1
J: TRBJ2-3
size: -
DNA: TGTGCCAGCAGCAACCGGGACCGGCTGTCAGATACGCAGTATTTT
CDR3: CASSNRDRLSDTQYF

D: TRBD1
V: TRBV5-1
J: TRBJ2-1
size: -
DNA: TGCGCCAGCAGCTTGGCAGGGACAGACTACAATGAGCAGTTCTTC
CDR3: CASSLAGTDYNEQFF

D: -
V: TRBV5-1
J: TRBJ2-7
size: few
DNA: TGCGCCAGCGCTCCAGGGGAAATCTCCTACGAGCAGTACTTC
CDR3: CASAPGEISYEQYF

D: -
V: TRBV9
J: TRBJ2-2
size: -
DNA: TGTGCCAGCAGCGTAGTTCAGGGAAACGGGGAGCTGTTTTTT
CDR3: CASSVVQGNGELFF

D: -
V: TRBV5-1
J: TRBJ1-2
size: -
DNA: TGCGCCAGCAGCTTGGGGCAAGATGCGGCGGGTGGCTACACCTTC
CDR3: CASSLGQDAAGGYTF

D: -
V: TRBV30
J: TRBJ1-1
size: many
DNA: TGTGCCTGGACCCGACAAATGAACACTGAAGCTTTCTTT
CDR3: CAWTRQMNTEAFF

D: -
V: TRBV6-5
J: TRBJ1-4
size: -
DNA: TGTGCCAGCAGTTATGGTGGGTCTCGGAGGGAAAAACTGTTTTTT
CDR3: CASSYGGSRREKLFF

D: TRBD1
V: TRBV28
J: TRBJ1-1
size: -
DNA: TGTGCCAGCAGCCGACAGGGGGCTGTGAACACTGAAGCTTTCTTT
CDR3: CASSRQGAVNTEAFF

D: -
V: TRBV10-3
J: TRBJ2-3
size: -
DNA: TGTGCCATCAGTGGGTCGGGCGGGCTTAGCACAGATACGCAGTATTTT
CDR3: CAISGSGGLSTDTQYF

D: TRBD1
V: TRBV5-1
J: TRBJ1-6
size: -
DNA: TGCGCCAGCAGCCCCGGGACAGGGACCTATTCACCCCTCCACTTT
CDR3: CASSPGTGTYSPLHF

D: -
V: TRBV6-1
J: TRBJ1-2
size: -
DNA: TGTGCCAGCAGTGAAGCGCTCTGGGCTAACTATGGCTACACCTTC
CDR3: CASSEALWANYGYTF

D: -
V: TRBV14
J: TRBJ1-6
size: -
DNA: TGTGCCAGCAGCCCGGCGGGGCGGAATTCACCCCTCCACTTT
CDR3: CASSPAGRNSPLHF

D: -
V: TRBV19
J: TRBJ2-2
size: -
DNA: TGTGCCAGTACCCTCGTGGCGAACACCGGGGAGCTGTTTTTT
CDR3: CASTLVANTGELFF